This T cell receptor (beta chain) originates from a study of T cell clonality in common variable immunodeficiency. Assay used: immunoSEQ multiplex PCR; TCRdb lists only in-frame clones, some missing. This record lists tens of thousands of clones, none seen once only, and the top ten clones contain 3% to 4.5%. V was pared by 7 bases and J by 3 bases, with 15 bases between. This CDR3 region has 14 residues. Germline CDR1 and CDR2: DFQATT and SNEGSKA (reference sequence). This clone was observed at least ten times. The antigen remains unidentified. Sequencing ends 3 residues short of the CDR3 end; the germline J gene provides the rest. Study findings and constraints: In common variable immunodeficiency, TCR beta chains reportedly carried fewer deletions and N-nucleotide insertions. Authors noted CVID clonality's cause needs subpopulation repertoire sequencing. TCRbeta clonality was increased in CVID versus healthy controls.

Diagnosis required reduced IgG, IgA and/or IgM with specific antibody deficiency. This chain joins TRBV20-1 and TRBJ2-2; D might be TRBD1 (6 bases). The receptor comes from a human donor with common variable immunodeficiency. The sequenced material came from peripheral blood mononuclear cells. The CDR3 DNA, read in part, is TGCAGTGTCGCCCCGGGACAACACACCGGGGAG. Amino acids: CSVAPGQHTGE. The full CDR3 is CSVAPGQHTGELFF.